The entry that follows covers one T cell receptor (beta chain) sequence. Its target is not known. Trimming took 3 bases from V and 7 from J; bases not matched to a gene: 11. The germline V gene encodes CDR1 SGHTA and CDR2 FQGNSA. The CDR3 totals 16 residues. Clones were read by immunoSEQ multiplex PCR, and TCRdb kept only the in-frame ones, dropping some. The top ten clones hold about 3% of a sample with about 51,000 clones, about 80% of them seen once. The sample is drawn from a study of OX40 agonist ivuxolimab in advanced cancers. Study-wide points: CD4+ and CD8+ blood T cells expanded clonally by week 6 at 0.1 to 3.0 mg/kg.

The input for sequencing was CD4+ or CD8+ T cells sorted from blood, taken in a trial of the OX40 agonist ivuxolimab. This clonotype was sampled from an adult with an advanced solid tumor such as melanoma, head and neck, liver or kidney cancer. The rearrangement uses TRBV7-2 and TRBJ2-2, with 7 bases that match TRBD1. The CDR3 DNA reads as TGTGCCAGCAGCTTTTTTTCGACAGGGAGAGGCGGGGAGCTGTTTTTT. Translation gives CASSFFSTGRGGELFF.